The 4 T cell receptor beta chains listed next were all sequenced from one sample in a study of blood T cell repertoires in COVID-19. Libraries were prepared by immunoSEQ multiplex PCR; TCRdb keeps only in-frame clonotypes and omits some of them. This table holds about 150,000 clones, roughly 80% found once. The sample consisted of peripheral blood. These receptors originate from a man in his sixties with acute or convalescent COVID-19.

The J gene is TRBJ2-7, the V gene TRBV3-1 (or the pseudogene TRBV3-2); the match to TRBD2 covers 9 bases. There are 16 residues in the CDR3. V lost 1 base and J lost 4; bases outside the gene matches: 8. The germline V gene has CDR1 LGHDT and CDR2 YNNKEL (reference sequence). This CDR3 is CASSQGSAGGPYEQYF. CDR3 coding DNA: TGTGCCAGCAGCCAAGGATCGGCGGGAGGGCCGTACGAGCAGTACTTC.

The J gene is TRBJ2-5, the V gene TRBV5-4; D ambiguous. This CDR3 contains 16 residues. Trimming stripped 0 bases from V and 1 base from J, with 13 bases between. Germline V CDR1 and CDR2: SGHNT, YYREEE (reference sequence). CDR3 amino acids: CASSLGTAWSQETQYF. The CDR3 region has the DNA TGTGCCAGCAGCTTGGGAACAGCCTGGTCCCAAGAGACCCAGTACTTC. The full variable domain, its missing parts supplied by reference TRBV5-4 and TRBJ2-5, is ETGVTQSPTHLIKTRGQQVTLRCSSQSGHNTVSWYQQALGQGPQFIFQYYREEENGRGNFPPRFSGLQFPNYSSELNVNALELDDSALYLCASSLGTAWSQETQYFGPGTRLLVL.

This CDR3 reads CASSPGLAGTFSYEQYF. As DNA, the CDR3 is TGCGCCAGCAGTCCCGGACTAGCGGGAACTTTTAGCTACGAGCAGTACTTC. The V gene is TRBV10-2, the J gene TRBJ2-7; 12 bases are shared with TRBD2. Germline assignment: CDR1 WSHSY and CDR2 SAAADI. The junction had 11 bases not matched to a gene; V was cut back by 5 bases and J by 3 bases. The CDR3 is made up of 17 amino acids.

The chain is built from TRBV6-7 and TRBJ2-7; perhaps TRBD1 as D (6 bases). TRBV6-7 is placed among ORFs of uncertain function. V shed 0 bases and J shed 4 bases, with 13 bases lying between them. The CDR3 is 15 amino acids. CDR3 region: CASSYSRQVPYEQYF. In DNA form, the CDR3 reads TGTGCCAGCAGTTACTCGCGACAGGTGCCTTACGAGCAGTACTTC.